The 15 T cell receptor beta chains below were found in one sample sequenced in a study of cytomegalovirus exposure and HLA in healthy donors. In the PCR, 60 Vbeta and 13 Jbeta primers were used. Measured with immunoSEQ multiplex PCR; TCRdb has only the in-frame clones, and not every one. The repertoire holds roughly 160,000 clones, with roughly 80% as singletons. The sample was PBMCs. These receptor sequences come from a man between 35 and 55 years old in good health and CMV-seronegative.

The gene calls are TRBV5-1 and TRBJ1-6; the match to TRBD1 covers 8 bases. The germline V gene has CDR1 SGHRS and CDR2 YFSETQ. V dropped 0 bases and J dropped 14; count of bases not matched to a gene: 7. The CDR3 is 14 residues long. The CDR3 loop reads CASSLDRGGRALHF. CDR3 nucleotide sequence: TGCGCCAGCAGCTTGGACAGGGGGGGTCGGGCCCTCCACTTT.

The J gene is TRBJ1-5, the V gene TRBV27, with a tentative D call TRBD1 (6 bases). The germline gives CDR1 MNHEY, CDR2 SMNVEV (reference sequence). The CDR3 consists of 15 residues. The V end lost 3 bases, the J end lost 3 bases, and 12 bases lay between the germline ends. CDR3 loop: CASSFPRTVNQPQHF. The CDR3 DNA sequence: TGTGCCAGCAGTTTCCCCCGGACAGTCAATCAGCCCCAGCATTTT.

This clone was seen only a few times. The chain joins TRBV6-1 to TRBJ2-7, with 8 nucleotides matching TRBD2. Losses at the gene ends were 1 base for V and 4 bases for J; bases not matched to a gene: 3. CDR1 is MNHNS, CDR2 SASEGT, per germline. The CDR3 totals 14 residues. The CDR3 here is CASSEEPGGYEQYF. The CDR3 nucleotides are TGTGCCAGCAGTGAAGAACCGGGAGGGTACGAGCAGTACTTC.

V is TRBV19 and J is TRBJ1-5; 9 bases line up with TRBD1. The CDR3 runs to 15 residues. CDR1 is LNHDA and CDR2 is SQIVND in the germline V gene (reference sequence). After removal of 5 bases from V and 4 bases from J, the junction contained 6 bases not matched to a gene. This chain's CDR3 is CASSPGTGRNQPQHF. The CDR3 bases are TGTGCCAGTAGTCCCGGGACAGGGAGAAATCAGCCCCAGCATTTT.

J is TRBJ1-5 and V is TRBV4-2, with D possibly matching TRBD1 (5 bases). Germline V CDR1 and CDR2: LGHNA, YNFKEQ. The CDR3 loop spans 15 amino acids. V lost 4 bases, J lost 2 bases, and 12 bases lay in between. The CDR3: CASSLTVVGNQPQHF. Here the CDR3 DNA reads TGTGCCAGCAGCCTGACAGTGGTTGGCAATCAGCCCCAGCATTTT.

This chain uses TRBV6-1 with TRBJ2-7, with D possibly being TRBD1 (6 bases). Trimming left V 9 bases short and J 2 bases short, with 14 bases between. Germline assignment: CDR1 MNHNS and CDR2 SASEGT. The CDR3 extends over 13 amino acids. The CDR3 DNA reads TGTGCCAGTCGGGACGGACAGACCTACGAGCAGTACTTC. The encoded protein is CASRDGQTYEQYF.

Worth noting for this clone: Without the conserved terminal phenylalanine or tryptophan, this CDR3 likely stems from a read error. The CDR3 nucleotides read TGTGCCAGCTCACCCCAGGGGTCCTATAATTCACCCCTCCACTCT. Translating it yields CASSPQGSYNSPLHS. This chain connects TRBV18 to TRBJ1-6; D perhaps matches TRBD1 (6 bases). CDR3 size: 15 residues. CDR1 and CDR2 from the germline V gene are KGHSH and LQKENI. V was pared by 3 bases and J by 1 base, with 7 bases between.

This sequence joins TRBV28 and TRBJ1-1; D possibly corresponds to TRBD1 (5 bases). From germline, CDR1 is MDHEN and CDR2 SYDVKM. The CDR3 runs 13 residues. The V gene lost 6 bases and the J gene lost 0 bases, with 8 bases spanning the gap. This CDR3 is CASRGPLNTEAFF. The CDR3 DNA follows: TGTGCCAGCAGGGGGCCCCTGAACACTGAAGCTTTCTTT.

This clone has only one observation. This chain links TRBV5-1 with TRBJ2-7; tentatively, D is TRBD2 (5 bases). Trimming removed 0 bases from V and 4 bases from J, with 11 bases in between. Per germline, CDR1 SGHRS and CDR2 YFSETQ. The CDR3 extends over 14 amino acids. The chain's CDR3 is CASSLDGVSYEQYF. In DNA form, the CDR3 reads TGCGCCAGCAGCTTGGACGGGGTGTCTTACGAGCAGTACTTC. Full variable domain (outside the CDR3, taken from reference TRBV5-1 and TRBJ2-7): KAGVTQTPRYLIKTRGQQVTLSCSPISGHRSVSWYQQTPGQGLQFLFEYFSETQRNKGNFPGRFSGRQFSNSRSEMNVSTLELGDSALYLCASSLDGVSYEQYFGPGTRLTVT.

The V call is TRBV19, the J call TRBJ2-7, with D unclear. CDR1 is LNHDA, CDR2 SQIVND, per germline (reference sequence). CDR3 length: 13 amino acids. V lost 2 bases and J lost 5, with 10 bases in between. CDR3 in amino acids: CASSIRISHEQYF. The CDR3 DNA sequence: TGTGCCAGTAGTATAAGAATCAGTCACGAGCAGTACTTC.

The V and J genes are TRBV10-1 and TRBJ2-2; D is unresolved. CDR1 and CDR2 from the germline V gene are WNHNN and SYGVQD (reference sequence). V was pared by 3 bases and J by 0 bases, with 8 bases between. The CDR3 sequence is 15 residues long. The CDR3 protein is CASSDGASNTGELFF. CDR3 sequence (DNA): TGCGCCAGCAGTGACGGAGCATCGAACACCGGGGAGCTGTTTTTT.

The rearrangement joins TRBV4-1 to TRBJ1-2; unclear D gene. This CDR3 region has 15 residues. CDR1 and CDR2 from the germline V gene are MGHRA and YSYEKL. Trimming pared 2 bases from V and 5 bases from J, leaving 15 bases between. As DNA, the CDR3 is TGCGCCAGCAGCCAATCCCTGGCGGATTTATATGGCTACACCTTC. As protein: CASSQSLADLYGYTF.

V usage is TRBV6-1 and J usage is TRBJ2-6; no definite D call. Trimming removed 2 bases from V and 0 bases from J, with 2 bases in between. The germline CDR1 and CDR2 sequences are MNHNS and SASEGT. The CDR3 contains 14 residues. CDR3 sequence: CASSEHSGANVLTF. The CDR3 DNA follows: TGTGCCAGCAGTGAACACTCTGGGGCCAACGTCCTGACTTTC.

This chain links TRBV2 with TRBJ2-7; TRBD2 matches at 13 bases. The CDR3 spans 18 residues. The J segment lost 0 bases and the V segment lost 1 base, leaving 6 bases of the junction unmatched. From germline, CDR1 is SNHLY and CDR2 FYNNEI. The CDR3 region is CASSEDRLAGGRSYEQYF. The CDR3, as DNA: TGTGCCAGCAGTGAAGACCGACTAGCGGGGGGCCGCTCCTACGAGCAGTACTTC.

This rearrangement joins TRBV25-1 to TRBJ2-1; 7 bases map to TRBD2. CDR1 and CDR2 from the germline V gene are MGHDK and SYGVNS. J gave up 5 bases and V 4 bases, and 5 bases lay outside the gene matches. This CDR3 comprises 14 residues. The CDR3 DNA sequence: TGTGCCAGCAGTGGCTGGGGGGGACACAATGAGCAGTTCTTC. This encodes CASSGWGGHNEQFF.